Listed here are 3 T cell receptor beta chains from one sample, sequenced in a study of beta chain features in type 1 diabetes. Expressed TCRB transcripts got sequenced, as all isolated RNA was reverse transcribed. Produced via immunoSEQ multiplex PCR; TCRdb's table is partial and in-frame only. This table has about 620,000 clones, about 14% appearing once. Source material: naive CD4+ T cells from blood. These receptors were collected from a man aged 18 to 29 in good health.

The gene calls are TRBV11-2 and TRBJ2-1; 11 nucleotides line up with TRBD1. This CDR3 spans 15 amino acids. Germline V gene lookup returns CDR1 SGHAT and CDR2 FQNNGV. V lost 0 bases and J lost 6; bases outside the gene matches: 1. The CDR3 protein is CASSLEGTGGNEQFF. The CDR3 nucleotides read TGTGCCAGCAGCTTAGAGGGGACAGGGGGCAATGAGCAGTTCTTC.

In its sample, this clone was seen a few times. This chain links TRBV7-2 with TRBJ1-5; a weak D match, TRBD1 (5 bases). Germline-derived CDR1 and CDR2 are SGHTA and FQGNSA. The CDR3 extends over 17 amino acids. V gave up 0 bases and J gave up 6 bases, with 18 bases separating them. The CDR3 DNA reads as TGTGCCAGCAGCTTAGCCTCCGTCAGGGAAAGGAGTCAGCCCCAGCATTTT. Its protein is CASSLASVRERSQPQHF.

The V call is TRBV18, the J call TRBJ2-3; 7 positions match TRBD1. V gave up 5 bases and J gave up 3 bases; unmatched junction bases: 5. The germline V gene encodes CDR1 KGHSH and CDR2 LQKENI. This CDR3 has 14 amino acids. The CDR3 DNA follows: TGTGCCAGCTCATACAGGGGAACGACAGATACGCAGTATTTT. Amino acid sequence: CASSYRGTTDTQYF. The full variable domain, in which reference TRBV18 and TRBJ2-3 provide the parts outside the CDR3, is NAGVMQNPRHLVRRRGQEARLRCSPMKGHSHVYWYRQLPEEGLKFMVYLQKENIIDESGMPKERFSAEFPKEGPSILRIQQVVRGDSAAYFCASSYRGTTDTQYFGPGTRLTVL.